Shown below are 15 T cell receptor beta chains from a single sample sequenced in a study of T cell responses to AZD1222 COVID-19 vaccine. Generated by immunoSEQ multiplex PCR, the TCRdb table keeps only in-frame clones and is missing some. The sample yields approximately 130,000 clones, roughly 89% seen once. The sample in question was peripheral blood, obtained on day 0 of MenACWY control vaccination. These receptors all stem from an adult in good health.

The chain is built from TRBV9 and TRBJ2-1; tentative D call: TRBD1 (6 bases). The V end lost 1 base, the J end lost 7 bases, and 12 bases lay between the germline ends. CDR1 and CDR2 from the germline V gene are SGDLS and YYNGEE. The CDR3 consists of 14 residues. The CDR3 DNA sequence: TGTGCCAGCAGCGTAATTTCAGGGGAAAATGAGCAGTTCTTC. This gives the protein CASSVISGENEQFF.

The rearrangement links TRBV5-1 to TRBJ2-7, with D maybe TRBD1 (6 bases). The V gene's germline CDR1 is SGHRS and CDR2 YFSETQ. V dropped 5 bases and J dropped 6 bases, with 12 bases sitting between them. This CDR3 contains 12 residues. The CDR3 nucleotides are TGCGCCAGCAGTTATGGACAGTCCGAGCAGTACTTC. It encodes CASSYGQSEQYF.

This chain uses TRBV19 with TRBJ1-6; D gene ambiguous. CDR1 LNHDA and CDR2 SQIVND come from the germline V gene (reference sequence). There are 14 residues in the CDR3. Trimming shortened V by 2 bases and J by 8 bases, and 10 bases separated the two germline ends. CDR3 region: CASSIYSADSPLHF. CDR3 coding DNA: TGTGCCAGTAGTATATATTCAGCTGATTCACCCCTCCACTTT. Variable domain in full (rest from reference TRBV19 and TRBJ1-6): DGGITQSPKYLFRKEGQNVTLSCEQNLNHDAMYWYRQDPGQGLRLIYYSQIVNDFQKGDIAEGYSVSREKKESFPLTVTSAQKNPTAFYLCASSIYSADSPLHFGNGTRLTVT.

CDR3 in DNA: TGCGCCAGCAACGCAGGACAGGGGGCGCAGGTATTACAGAATGAGCAGTTCTTC. This codes for CASNAGQGAQVLQNEQFF. The chain uses TRBV5-1 and TRBJ2-1; the match to TRBD1 covers 11 bases. The J segment lost 7 bases and the V segment lost 6 bases, leaving 18 bases of the junction unmatched. The germline V gene encodes CDR1 SGHRS and CDR2 YFSETQ. This CDR3 contains 18 residues.

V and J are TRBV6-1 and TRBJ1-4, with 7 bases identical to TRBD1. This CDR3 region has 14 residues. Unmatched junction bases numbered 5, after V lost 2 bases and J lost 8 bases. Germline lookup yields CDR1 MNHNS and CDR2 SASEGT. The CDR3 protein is CASSELGTVEKLFF. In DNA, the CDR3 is TGTGCCAGCAGTGAACTCGGGACAGTGGAAAAACTGTTTTTT.

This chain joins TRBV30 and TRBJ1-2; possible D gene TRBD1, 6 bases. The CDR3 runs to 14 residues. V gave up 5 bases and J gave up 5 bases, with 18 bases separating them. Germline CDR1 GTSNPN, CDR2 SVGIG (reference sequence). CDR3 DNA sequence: TGTGCCTGGGGGGGCGAGACAGCAATTTATGGCTACACCTTC. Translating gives CAWGGETAIYGYTF.

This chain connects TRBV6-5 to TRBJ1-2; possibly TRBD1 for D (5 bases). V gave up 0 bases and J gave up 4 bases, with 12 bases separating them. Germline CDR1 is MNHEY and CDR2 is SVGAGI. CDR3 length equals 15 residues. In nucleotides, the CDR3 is TGTGCCAGCAGTTACTCGAATGGGGGAAGCTATGGCTACACCTTC. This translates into CASSYSNGGSYGYTF.

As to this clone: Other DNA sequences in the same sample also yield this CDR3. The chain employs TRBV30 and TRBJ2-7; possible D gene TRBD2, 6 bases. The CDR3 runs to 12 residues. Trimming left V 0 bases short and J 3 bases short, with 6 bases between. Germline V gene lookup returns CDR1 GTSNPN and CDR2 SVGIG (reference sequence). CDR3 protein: CAWSVGGYEQYF. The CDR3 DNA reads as TGTGCCTGGAGTGTGGGGGGCTACGAGCAGTACTTC. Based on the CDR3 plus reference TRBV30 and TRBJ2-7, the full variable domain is SQTIHQWPATLVQPVGSPLSLECTVEGTSNPNLYWYRQAAGRGLQLLFYSVGIGQISSEVPQNLSASRPQDRQFILSSKKLLLSDSGFYLCAWSVGGYEQYFGPGTRLTVT.

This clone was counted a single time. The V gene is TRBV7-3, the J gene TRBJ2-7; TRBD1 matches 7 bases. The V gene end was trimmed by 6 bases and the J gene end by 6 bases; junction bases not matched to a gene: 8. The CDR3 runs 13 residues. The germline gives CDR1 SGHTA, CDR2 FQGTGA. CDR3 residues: CASSSNRGGEQYF. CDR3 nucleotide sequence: TGTGCCAGCAGTAGTAACAGGGGTGGCGAGCAGTACTTC.

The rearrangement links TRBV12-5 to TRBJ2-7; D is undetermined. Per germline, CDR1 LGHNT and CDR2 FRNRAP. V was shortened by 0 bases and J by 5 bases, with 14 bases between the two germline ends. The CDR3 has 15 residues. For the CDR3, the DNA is TGTGCTAGTGGTTTGGTACTCGCGGATGTCCACGAGCAGTACTTC. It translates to CASGLVLADVHEQYF.

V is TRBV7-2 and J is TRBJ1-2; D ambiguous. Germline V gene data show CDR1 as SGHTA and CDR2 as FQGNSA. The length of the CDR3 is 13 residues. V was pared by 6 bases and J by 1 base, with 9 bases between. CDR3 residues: CASSPRINYGYTF. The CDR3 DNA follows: TGTGCCAGCAGTCCCAGGATTAACTATGGCTACACCTTC.

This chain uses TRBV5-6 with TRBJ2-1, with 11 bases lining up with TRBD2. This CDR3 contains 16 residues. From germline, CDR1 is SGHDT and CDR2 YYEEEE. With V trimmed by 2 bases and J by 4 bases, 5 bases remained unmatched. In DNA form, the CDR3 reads TGTGCCAGCAGCTTTTTAGCGGGAGGGTCGTACAATGAGCAGTTCTTC. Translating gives CASSFLAGGSYNEQFF.

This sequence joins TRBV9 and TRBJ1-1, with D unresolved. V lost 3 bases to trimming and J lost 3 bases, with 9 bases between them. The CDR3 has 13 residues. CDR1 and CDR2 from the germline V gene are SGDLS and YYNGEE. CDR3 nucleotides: TGTGCCAGCAGCGCGGGGTTCGACACTGAAGCTTTCTTT. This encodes CASSAGFDTEAFF.

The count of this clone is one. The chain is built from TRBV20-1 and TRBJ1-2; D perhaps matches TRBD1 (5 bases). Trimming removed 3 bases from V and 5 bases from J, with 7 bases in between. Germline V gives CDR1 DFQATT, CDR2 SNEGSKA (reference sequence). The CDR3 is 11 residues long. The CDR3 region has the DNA TGCAGTGCTAGGGGGGAATATGGCTACACCTTC. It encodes CSARGEYGYTF.

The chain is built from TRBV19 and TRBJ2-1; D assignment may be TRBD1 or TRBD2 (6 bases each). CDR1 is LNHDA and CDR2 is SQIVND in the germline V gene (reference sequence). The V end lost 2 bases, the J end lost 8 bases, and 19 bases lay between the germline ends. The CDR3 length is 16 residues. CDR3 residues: CASSIPQGRQGDEQFF. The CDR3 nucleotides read TGTGCCAGTAGTATACCCCAGGGGAGGCAGGGCGATGAGCAGTTCTTC.